This TCR beta chain was sequenced for a study of shared clonotypes between healthy human individuals. Study-wide results and caveats: In having few donors, the study represented limited genetic and exposure-history diversity.

The assay was run at deep level. As originally analysed: Junction-only immunoSEQ sequences carried no quality scores, so filtering differed. Profiling relied on immunoSEQ multiplex PCR, and the TCRdb table lists in-frame clones only, not all of them. That table furnishes V, J and clone size, whereas the DNA furnished D and trimming. The sample holds approximately 2,000,000 clones, around 93% seen once. V gave up 9 bases and J gave up 5 bases; unmatched junction bases: 17. Germline V lookup: CDR1 MGHDK, CDR2 SYGVNS. CDR3 length equals 16 residues. On this clone itself: Its antigen is currently unknown.

The sequence derives from a man younger than 30 in good health. Some clones in this sample may be carry-over from other donors' samples. The sample was naive CD4+ T cells from PBMCs. The subset is: CD45RA+ positively selected. The V gene is TRBV25-1, the J gene TRBJ2-3, with 7 bases that match TRBD2. CDR3 sequence: CASSPRMAGAGDTQYF. The CDR3 nucleotides are TGTGCCAGTAGTCCCCGGATGGCGGGAGCGGGAGATACGCAGTATTTT.